Only one count was recorded for the clone carrying this TCR beta chain. This may stem from a read error, because a much larger clone lies one nucleotide away. This entry is derived from a study of regulatory T cells in long-lasting Graves disease. Time point: persistent/refractory GD, antithyroid drugs over 5 years with positive TRAb. Generation of the TCR library employed RNA extracted from PBMCs. Library construction for TCR beta used iRepertoire HTBI primers and Arm-PCR of CDR3 regions. TCRdb itself ran the multiplex PCR reads through MiXCR, one entry per CDR3 protein. In the table there are a few hundred thousand distinct CDR3 sequences, about a quarter of which are singletons. Germline assignment: CDR1 SGHTA and CDR2 FQGNSA. CDR3 length: 13 residues.

The clonotype originates from a female donor with Graves disease. The V gene is TRBV7-2, the J gene TRBJ2-5; D is ambiguous. Here the sequenced sample was peripheral blood mononuclear cells (PBMCs), taken when the disease was refractory, from a patient treated with antithyroid drugs. CDR3 sequence (DNA): TGTGCCAGCAGCTTAGGAAACCAAGAGACCCAGCACTTC. Protein: CASSLGNQETQHF. Using reference TRBV7-2 and TRBJ2-5 for the parts outside the CDR3, the full variable domain is GAGVSQSPSNKVTEKGKDVELRCDPISGHTALYWYRQSLGQGLEFLIYFQGNSAPDKSGLPSDRFSAERTGGSVSTLTIQRTQQEDSAVYLCASSLGNQETQHFGPGTRLLVL.